These 9 T cell receptor beta chains were all obtained from the same sample, sequenced in a study of control samples from healthy donors and cancer patients. TCRdb's copy holds only in-frame clones and misses some; the assay was immunoSEQ multiplex PCR. The data contain approximately 150,000 clones, roughly 90% of them singletons. The sequencing sample was made of blood. The origin of the receptors is a woman in her twenties or thirties in good health.

The chain is built from TRBV7-6 and TRBJ1-1; 8 bases line up with TRBD1. Germline lookup yields CDR1 SGHVS and CDR2 FNYEAQ. The V gene end was trimmed by 3 bases and the J gene end by 0 bases; junction bases not matched to a gene: 3. This CDR3 has 15 residues. The CDR3 loop is CASSLTGAMNTEAFF. The CDR3 bases are TGTGCCAGCAGCTTGACAGGGGCAATGAACACTGAAGCTTTCTTT.

This sequence joins TRBV6-2 or TRBV6-3 and TRBJ1-1; 8 bases fit TRBD1. The V gene end was trimmed by 5 bases and the J gene end by 11 bases; junction bases not matched to a gene: 7. The CDR3 has 12 residues. Germline CDR1 is MNHEY and CDR2 is SVGEGT. The DNA of the CDR3 is TGTGCCAGCAGTCCCTCAGGGGGCGCGGCTTTCTTT. Protein: CASSPSGGAAFF.

This chain's CDR3 is CASRRGWGEKLFF. Here the CDR3 DNA reads TGTGCCAGCAGGAGGGGCTGGGGTGAAAAACTGTTTTTT. The chain employs TRBV27 and TRBJ1-4, with D possibly TRBD1 on 5 matching bases. Germline V lookup: CDR1 MNHEY, CDR2 SMNVEV (reference sequence). CDR3 size: 13 residues. The V end lost 6 bases, the J end lost 7 bases, and 12 bases lay between the germline ends. The whole variable domain, filled in from reference TRBV27 and TRBJ1-4, reads EAQVTQNPRYLITVTGKKLTVTCSQNMNHEYMSWYRQDPGLGLRQIYYSMNVEVTDKGDVPEGYKVSRKEKRNFPLILESPSPNQTSLYFCASRRGWGEKLFFGSGTQLSVL.

The chain combines TRBV29-1 with TRBJ1-3, with D possibly matching TRBD1 (5 bases). This CDR3 is 13 amino acids long. From germline, CDR1 is SQVTM and CDR2 ANQGSEA. V lost 7 bases and J 0 bases, leaving 10 bases between the germline ends. CDR3 sequence: CSGTGASGNTIYF. As DNA, the CDR3 is TGCAGCGGAACAGGTGCCTCTGGAAACACCATATATTTT.

V is TRBV19 and J is TRBJ2-1; 15 nucleotides align to TRBD2. The CDR3 length is 19 residues. Per germline, CDR1 LNHDA and CDR2 SQIVND (reference sequence). J lost 5 bases, V lost 7 bases, and 15 bases had no gene match. CDR3 residues: CASTLGSGLAGGPNNEQFF. The CDR3 nucleotides read TGTGCCAGTACCCTGGGGTCGGGACTAGCGGGAGGACCAAACAATGAGCAGTTCTTC.

A remark on this clone: The junction departs from the called germline gene at one end, perhaps through a read error. The rearrangement joins TRBV20-1 to TRBJ2-1; D is unclear. The CDR3 runs 11 residues. CDR1 is DFQATT and CDR2 is SNEGSKA in the germline V gene (reference sequence). The CDR3 spells CSARDGDEQFF. The CDR3 nucleotides read TGCAGTGCTCGAGATGGCGATGAGCAGTTCTTC.

The rearrangement links TRBV5-1 to TRBJ2-5, with 13 bases fitting TRBD2. Germline V CDR1 and CDR2: SGHRS, YFSETQ. This CDR3 comprises 14 residues. V lost 0 bases to trimming and J lost 10 bases; unmatched junction nucleotides: 3. The CDR3 reads CASSLGTSGSSQYF. The DNA for the CDR3 is TGCGCCAGCAGCTTGGGGACTAGCGGGAGTAGCCAGTACTTC.

This chain uses TRBV2 with TRBJ2-1; D uncertain. CDR3 length: 14 residues. The V end was cut by 4 bases, the J end by 6 bases, with 13 bases between. From germline, CDR1 is SNHLY and CDR2 FYNNEI. The CDR3 loop is CASSGTALGNEQFF. The CDR3 DNA reads TGTGCCAGCAGTGGAACAGCCCTGGGCAATGAGCAGTTCTTC.

This rearrangement joins TRBV3-1 (or the pseudogene TRBV3-2) to TRBJ2-7; no definite D call. Germline CDR1 is LGHDT and CDR2 is YNNKEL (reference sequence). The CDR3 spans 14 residues. V lost 1 base, J lost 0 bases, and 7 bases lay in between. This chain's CDR3 is CASSQAVYSYEQYF. DNA of the CDR3: TGTGCCAGCAGCCAAGCCGTCTACTCCTACGAGCAGTACTTC.